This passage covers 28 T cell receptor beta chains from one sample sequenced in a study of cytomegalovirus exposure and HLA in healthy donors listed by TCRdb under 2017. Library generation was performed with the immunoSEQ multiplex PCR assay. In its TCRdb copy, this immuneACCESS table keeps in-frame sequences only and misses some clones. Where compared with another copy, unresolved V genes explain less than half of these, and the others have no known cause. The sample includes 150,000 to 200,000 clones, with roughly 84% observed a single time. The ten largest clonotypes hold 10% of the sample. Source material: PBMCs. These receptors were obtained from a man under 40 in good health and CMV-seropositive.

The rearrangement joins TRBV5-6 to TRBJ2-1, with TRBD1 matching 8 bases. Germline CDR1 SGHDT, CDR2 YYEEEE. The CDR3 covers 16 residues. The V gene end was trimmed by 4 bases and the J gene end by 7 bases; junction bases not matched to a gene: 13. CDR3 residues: CASSAGQGYPGNEQFF. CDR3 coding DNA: TGTGCCAGCAGCGCAGGACAGGGCTACCCTGGGAATGAGCAGTTCTTC.

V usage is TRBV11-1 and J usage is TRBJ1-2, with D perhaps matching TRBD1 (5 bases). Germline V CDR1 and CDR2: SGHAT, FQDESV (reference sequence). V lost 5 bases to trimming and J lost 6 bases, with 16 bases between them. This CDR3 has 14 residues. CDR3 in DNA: TGTGCCAGCAGCCCCGCCGTCGCAGGGAATGGCTACACCTTC. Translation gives CASSPAVAGNGYTF.

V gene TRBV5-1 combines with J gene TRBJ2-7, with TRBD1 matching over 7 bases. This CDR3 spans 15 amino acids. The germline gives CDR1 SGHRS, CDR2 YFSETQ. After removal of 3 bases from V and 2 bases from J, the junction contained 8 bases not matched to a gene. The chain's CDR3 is CASSWDSPAAYEQYF. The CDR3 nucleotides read TGCGCCAGCAGCTGGGACAGTCCGGCGGCCTACGAGCAGTACTTC.

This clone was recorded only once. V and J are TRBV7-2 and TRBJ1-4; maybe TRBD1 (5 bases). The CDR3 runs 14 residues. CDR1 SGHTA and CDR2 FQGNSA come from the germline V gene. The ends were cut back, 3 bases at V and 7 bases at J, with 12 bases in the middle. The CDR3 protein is CASSFGTEREKLFF. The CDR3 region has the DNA TGTGCCAGCAGCTTCGGGACTGAGCGTGAAAAACTGTTTTTT.

In DNA form, the CDR3 reads TGTGCCAGCAGTTTATCGCCAGGGGACTATGGCTACACCTTC. Translated: CASSLSPGDYGYTF. The chain links TRBV28 to TRBJ1-2; D possibly corresponds to TRBD1 (6 bases). The CDR3 is made up of 14 amino acids. Germline CDR1 and CDR2: MDHEN and SYDVKM. Trimming shortened V by 1 base and J by 3 bases, and 9 bases separated the two germline ends.

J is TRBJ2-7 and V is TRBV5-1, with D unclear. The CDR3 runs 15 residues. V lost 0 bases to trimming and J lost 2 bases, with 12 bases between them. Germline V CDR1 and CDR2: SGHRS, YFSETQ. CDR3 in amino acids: CASSLGVGTPYEQYF. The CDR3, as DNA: TGCGCCAGCAGCTTGGGAGTGGGCACTCCCTACGAGCAGTACTTC.

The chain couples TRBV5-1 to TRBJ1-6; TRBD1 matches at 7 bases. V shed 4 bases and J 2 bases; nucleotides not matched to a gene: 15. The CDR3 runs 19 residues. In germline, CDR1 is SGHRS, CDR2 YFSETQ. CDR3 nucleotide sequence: TGCGCCAGCAGCCCCGAGGGACTGACAGGGACCGCCTATAATTCACCCCTCCACTTT. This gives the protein CASSPEGLTGTAYNSPLHF.

This CDR3 reads CASSQGRQEEDTQYF. In DNA, the CDR3 is TGCGCCAGCAGCCAAGGGCGACAGGAGGAAGATACGCAGTATTTT. The V gene is TRBV4-1, the J gene TRBJ2-3, with D possibly TRBD1 on 6 matching bases. CDR1 is MGHRA and CDR2 is YSYEKL in the germline V gene. Trimming cost V 1 base and J 5 bases, with 13 bases left between them. CDR3 length equals 15 residues.

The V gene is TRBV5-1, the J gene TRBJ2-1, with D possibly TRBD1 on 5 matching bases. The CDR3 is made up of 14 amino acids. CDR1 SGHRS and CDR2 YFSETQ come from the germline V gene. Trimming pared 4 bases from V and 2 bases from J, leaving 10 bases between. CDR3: CASSSQGTYNEQFF. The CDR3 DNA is TGCGCCAGCAGCAGCCAGGGCACCTACAATGAGCAGTTCTTC.

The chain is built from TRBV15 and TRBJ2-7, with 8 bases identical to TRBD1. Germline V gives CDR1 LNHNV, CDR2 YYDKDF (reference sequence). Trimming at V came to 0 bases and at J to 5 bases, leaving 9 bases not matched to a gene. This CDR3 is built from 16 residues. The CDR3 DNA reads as TGTGCCACCAGCAGAGATGACAGGGGACCTTGGCACGAGCAGTACTTC. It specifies CATSRDDRGPWHEQYF.

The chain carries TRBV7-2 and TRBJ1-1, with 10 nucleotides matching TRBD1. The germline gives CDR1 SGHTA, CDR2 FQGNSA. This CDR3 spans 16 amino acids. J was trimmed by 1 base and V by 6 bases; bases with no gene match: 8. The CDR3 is CASRTGGAGGNTEAFF. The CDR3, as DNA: TGTGCCAGCAGGACAGGGGGCGCCGGGGGGAACACTGAAGCTTTCTTT. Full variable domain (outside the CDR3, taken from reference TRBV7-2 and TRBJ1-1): GAGVSQSPSNKVTEKGKDVELRCDPISGHTALYWYRQSLGQGLEFLIYFQGNSAPDKSGLPSDRFSAERTGGSVSTLTIQRTQQEDSAVYLCASRTGGAGGNTEAFFGQGTRLTVV.

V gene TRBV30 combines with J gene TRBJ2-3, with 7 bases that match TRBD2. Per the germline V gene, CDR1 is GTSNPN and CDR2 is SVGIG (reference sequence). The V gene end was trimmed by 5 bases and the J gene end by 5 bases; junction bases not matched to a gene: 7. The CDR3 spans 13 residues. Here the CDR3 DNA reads TGTGCCTGGGGAGTTGGCGGGGGAGATACGCAGTATTTT. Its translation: CAWGVGGGDTQYF.

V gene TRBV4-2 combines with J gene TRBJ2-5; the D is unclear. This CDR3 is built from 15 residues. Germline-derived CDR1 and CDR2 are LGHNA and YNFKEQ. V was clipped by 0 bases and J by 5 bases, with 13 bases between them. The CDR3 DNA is TGTGCCAGCAGCCAAGATCTATTAGCTCGGGAGACCCAGTACTTC. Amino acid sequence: CASSQDLLARETQYF.

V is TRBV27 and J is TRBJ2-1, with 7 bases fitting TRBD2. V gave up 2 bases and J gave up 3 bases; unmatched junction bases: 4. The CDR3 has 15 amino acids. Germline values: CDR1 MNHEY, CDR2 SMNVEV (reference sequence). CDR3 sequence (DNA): TGTGCCAGCAGTTTAAGTAGCGGGCTCTACAATGAGCAGTTCTTC. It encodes CASSLSSGLYNEQFF.

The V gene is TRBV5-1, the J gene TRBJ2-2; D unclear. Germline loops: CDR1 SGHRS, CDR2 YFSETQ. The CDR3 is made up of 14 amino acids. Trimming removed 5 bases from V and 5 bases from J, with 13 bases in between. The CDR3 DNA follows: TGCGCCAGCAGAAAGGTCGGGTTGACCGGGGAGCTGTTTTTT. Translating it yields CASRKVGLTGELFF. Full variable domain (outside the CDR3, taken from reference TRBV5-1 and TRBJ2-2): KAGVTQTPRYLIKTRGQQVTLSCSPISGHRSVSWYQQTPGQGLQFLFEYFSETQRNKGNFPGRFSGRQFSNSRSEMNVSTLELGDSALYLCASRKVGLTGELFFGEGSRLTVL.

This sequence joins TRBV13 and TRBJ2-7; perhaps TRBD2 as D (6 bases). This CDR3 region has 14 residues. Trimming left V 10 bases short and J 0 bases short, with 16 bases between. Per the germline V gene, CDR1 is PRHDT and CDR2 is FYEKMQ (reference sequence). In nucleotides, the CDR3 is TGTGCCACCGCTACTAGCCACCACTCCTACGAGCAGTACTTC. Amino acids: CATATSHHSYEQYF.

Here the CDR3 DNA reads TGTGCCAGCAGTTACTCAGGGGGGAGTGGGGTTGAAAAACTGTTTTTT. Protein product: CASSYSGGSGVEKLFF. The V and J genes are TRBV27 and TRBJ1-4, with TRBD1 matching over 7 bases. The ends lost 4 bases at V and 7 bases at J; junction bases unmatched: 12. The CDR3 has 16 amino acids. Germline V gives CDR1 MNHEY, CDR2 SMNVEV (reference sequence).

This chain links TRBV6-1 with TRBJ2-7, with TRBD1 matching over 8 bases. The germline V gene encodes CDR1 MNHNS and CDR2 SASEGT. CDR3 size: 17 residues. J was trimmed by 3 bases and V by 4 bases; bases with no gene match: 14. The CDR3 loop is CASSGLGTGMNDYEQYF. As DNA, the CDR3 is TGTGCCAGCAGTGGCCTCGGGACAGGAATGAATGACTACGAGCAGTACTTC.

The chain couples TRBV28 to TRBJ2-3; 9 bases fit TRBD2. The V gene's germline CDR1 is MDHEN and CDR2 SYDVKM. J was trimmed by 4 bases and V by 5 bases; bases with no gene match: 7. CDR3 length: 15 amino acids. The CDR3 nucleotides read TGTGCCAGCAGTGGGGCGGGGGGGCTCCCAGATACGCAGTATTTT. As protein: CASSGAGGLPDTQYF.

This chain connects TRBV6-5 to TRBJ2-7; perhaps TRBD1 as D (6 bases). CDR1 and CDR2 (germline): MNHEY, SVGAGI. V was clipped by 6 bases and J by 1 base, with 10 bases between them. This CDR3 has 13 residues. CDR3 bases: TGTGCCAGCAGAAAAGGACAGTCCTACGAGCAGTACTTC. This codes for CASRKGQSYEQYF.

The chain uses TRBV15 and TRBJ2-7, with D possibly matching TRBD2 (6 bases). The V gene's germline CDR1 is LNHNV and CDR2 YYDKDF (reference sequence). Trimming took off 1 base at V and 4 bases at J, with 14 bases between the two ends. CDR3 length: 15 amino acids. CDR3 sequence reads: CATSRGVTGEYEQYF. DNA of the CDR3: TGTGCCACCAGCAGAGGTGTCACGGGGGAGTACGAGCAGTACTTC.

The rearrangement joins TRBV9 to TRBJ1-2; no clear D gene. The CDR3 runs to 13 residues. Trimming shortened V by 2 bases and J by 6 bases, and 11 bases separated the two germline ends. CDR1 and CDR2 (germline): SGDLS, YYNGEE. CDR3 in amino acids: CASSVYLRDGYTF. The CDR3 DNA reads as TGTGCCAGCAGCGTCTACCTTCGGGATGGCTACACCTTC.

DNA of the CDR3: TGTGCCAGCAGCACGTGGGACTCACAAGAGACCCAGTACTTC. It specifies CASSTWDSQETQYF. This sequence joins TRBV11-3 and TRBJ2-5; D possibly corresponds to TRBD2 (6 bases). The length of the CDR3 is 14 residues. V was shortened by 5 bases and J by 2 bases, with 12 bases between the two germline ends. The germline V gene has CDR1 SGHNT and CDR2 YENEEA.

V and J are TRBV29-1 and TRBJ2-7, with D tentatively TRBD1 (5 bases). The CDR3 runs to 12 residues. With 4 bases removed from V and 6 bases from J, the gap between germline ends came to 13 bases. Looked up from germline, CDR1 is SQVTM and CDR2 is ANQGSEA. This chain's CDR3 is CSVGSRVSEQYF. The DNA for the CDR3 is TGCAGCGTTGGTTCCAGGGTATCCGAGCAGTACTTC.

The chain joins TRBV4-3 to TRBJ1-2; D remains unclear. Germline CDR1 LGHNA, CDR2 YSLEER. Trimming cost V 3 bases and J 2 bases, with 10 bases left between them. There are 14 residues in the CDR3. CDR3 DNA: TGCGCCAGCAGCCACGGTGAGGGAAACTATGGCTACACCTTC. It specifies CASSHGEGNYGYTF.

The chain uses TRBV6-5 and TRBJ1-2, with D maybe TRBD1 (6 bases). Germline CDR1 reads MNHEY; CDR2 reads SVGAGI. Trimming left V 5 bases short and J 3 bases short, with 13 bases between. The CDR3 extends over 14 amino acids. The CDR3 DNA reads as TGTGCCAGCAGTGCTCTGGGGGCCTACTATGGCTACACCTTC. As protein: CASSALGAYYGYTF.

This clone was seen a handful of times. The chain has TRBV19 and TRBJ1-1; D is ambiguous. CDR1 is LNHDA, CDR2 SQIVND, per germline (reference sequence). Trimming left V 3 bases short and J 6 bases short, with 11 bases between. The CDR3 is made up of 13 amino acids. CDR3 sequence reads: CASSMGRHAEAFF. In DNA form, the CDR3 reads TGTGCCAGTAGTATGGGTAGACACGCTGAAGCTTTCTTT.

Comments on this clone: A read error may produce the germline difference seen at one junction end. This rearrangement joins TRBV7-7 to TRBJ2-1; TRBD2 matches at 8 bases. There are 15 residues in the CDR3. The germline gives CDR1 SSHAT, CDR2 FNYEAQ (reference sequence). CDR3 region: CASSLAAGVGNEQFF. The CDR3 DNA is TGTGCTAGCAGCTTAGCAGCGGGAGTTGGCAATGAGCAGTTCTTC.